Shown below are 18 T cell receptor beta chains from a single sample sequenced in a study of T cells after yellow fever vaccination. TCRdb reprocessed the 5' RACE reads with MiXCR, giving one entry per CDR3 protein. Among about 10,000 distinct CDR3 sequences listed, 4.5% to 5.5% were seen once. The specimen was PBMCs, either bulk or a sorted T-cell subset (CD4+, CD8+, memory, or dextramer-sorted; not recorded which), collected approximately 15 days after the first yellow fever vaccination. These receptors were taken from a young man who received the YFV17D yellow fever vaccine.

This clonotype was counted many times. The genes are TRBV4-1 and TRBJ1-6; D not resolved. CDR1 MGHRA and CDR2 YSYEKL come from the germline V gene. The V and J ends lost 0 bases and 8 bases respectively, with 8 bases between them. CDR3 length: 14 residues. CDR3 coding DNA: TGCGCCAGCAGCCAAGAAACGCGCGATTCACCCCTCCACTTT. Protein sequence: CASSQETRDSPLHF.

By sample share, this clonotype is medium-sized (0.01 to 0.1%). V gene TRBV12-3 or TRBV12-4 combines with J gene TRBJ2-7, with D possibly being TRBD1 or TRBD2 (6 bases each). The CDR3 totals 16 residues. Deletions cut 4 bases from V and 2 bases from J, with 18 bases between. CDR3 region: CASSCLLEGGAYEQYV. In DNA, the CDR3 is TGTGCCAGCAGTTGCCTCCTTGAGGGGGGTGCCTACGAGCAGTACGTC.

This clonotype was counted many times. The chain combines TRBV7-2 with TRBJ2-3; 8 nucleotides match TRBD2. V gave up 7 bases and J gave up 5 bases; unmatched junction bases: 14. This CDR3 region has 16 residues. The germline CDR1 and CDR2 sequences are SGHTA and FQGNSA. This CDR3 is CASTPYNGGARDTQYF. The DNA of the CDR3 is TGTGCCAGCACCCCTTATAACGGGGGGGCACGAGATACGCAGTATTTT. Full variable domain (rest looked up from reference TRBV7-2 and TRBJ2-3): GAGVSQSPSNKVTEKGKDVELRCDPISGHTALYWYRQSLGQGLEFLIYFQGNSAPDKSGLPSDRFSAERTGGSVSTLTIQRTQQEDSAVYLCASTPYNGGARDTQYFGPGTRLTVL.

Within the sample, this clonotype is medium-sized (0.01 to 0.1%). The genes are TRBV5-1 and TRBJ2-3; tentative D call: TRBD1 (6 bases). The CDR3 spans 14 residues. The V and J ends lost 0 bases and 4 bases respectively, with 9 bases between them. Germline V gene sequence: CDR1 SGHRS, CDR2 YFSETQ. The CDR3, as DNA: TGCGCCAGCAGCTTGGGGCAGGGGCCAGATACGCAGTATTTT. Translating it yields CASSLGQGPDTQYF.

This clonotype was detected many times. CDR3 nucleotide sequence: TGTGCCAGCAGCTTAGGTACCGGGAACGGCTACACCTTC. Translation gives CASSLGTGNGYTF. The chain recombines TRBV7-9 with TRBJ1-2; D unclear. The germline V gene has CDR1 SEHNR and CDR2 FQNEAQ (reference sequence). The CDR3 is 13 amino acids. V was trimmed by 1 base and J by 8 bases, leaving 11 bases between them.

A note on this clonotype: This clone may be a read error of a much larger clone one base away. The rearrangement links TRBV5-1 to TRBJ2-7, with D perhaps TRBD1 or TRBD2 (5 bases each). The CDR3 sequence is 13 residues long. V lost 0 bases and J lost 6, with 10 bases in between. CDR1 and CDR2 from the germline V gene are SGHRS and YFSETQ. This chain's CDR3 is CASSLALGTEQYF. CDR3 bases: TGCGCCAGCAGCTTGGCCCTAGGGACCGAGCAGTACTTC.

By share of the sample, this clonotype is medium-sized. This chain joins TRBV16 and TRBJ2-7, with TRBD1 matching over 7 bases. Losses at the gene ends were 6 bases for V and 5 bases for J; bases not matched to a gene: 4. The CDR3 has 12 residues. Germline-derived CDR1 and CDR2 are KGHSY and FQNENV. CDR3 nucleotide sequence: TGTGCCAGCAGGACAGGGAGCCACGAGCAGTACTTC. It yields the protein CASRTGSHEQYF. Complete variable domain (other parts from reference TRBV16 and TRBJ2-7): GEEVAQTPKHLVRGEGQKAKLYCAPIKGHSYVFWYQQVLKNEFKFLISFQNENVFDETGMPKERFSAKCLPNSPCSLEIQATKLEDSAVYFCASRTGSHEQYFGPGTRLTVT.

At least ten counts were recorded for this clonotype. CDR3 DNA sequence: TGCAGTGCCAGCCAGATCCAAGCGGGAGTCACAGATACGCAGTATTTT. It codes for CSASQIQAGVTDTQYF. The chain employs TRBV20-1 and TRBJ2-3, with 8 bases aligning to TRBD2. J was trimmed by 2 bases and V by 6 bases; bases with no gene match: 13. The V gene's germline CDR1 is DFQATT and CDR2 SNEGSKA (reference sequence). This CDR3 comprises 16 residues.

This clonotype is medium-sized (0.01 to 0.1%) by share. CDR3 coding DNA: TGTGCCAGCACCCTTGGGGGAAAAGAGACCCAGTACTTC. Translating it yields CASTLGGKETQYF. The chain joins TRBV28 to TRBJ2-5; possibly TRBD1 or TRBD2 for D (5 bases each). The CDR3 covers 13 residues. Per germline, CDR1 MDHEN and CDR2 SYDVKM. Trimming removed 7 bases at V and 3 bases at J, with 12 bases between.

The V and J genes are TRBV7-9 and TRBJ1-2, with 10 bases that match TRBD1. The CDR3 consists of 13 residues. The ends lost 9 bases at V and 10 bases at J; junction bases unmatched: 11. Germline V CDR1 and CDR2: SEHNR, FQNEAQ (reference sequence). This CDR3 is CARSPGTGEAYTF. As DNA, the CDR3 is TGTGCCAGGAGCCCAGGGACAGGGGAAGCCTACACCTTC.

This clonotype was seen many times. For the CDR3, the DNA is TGTGCCAGCAGTGAAGGGAAGAATCAGCCCCAGCATTTT. It specifies CASSEGKNQPQHF. The gene calls are TRBV6-1 and TRBJ1-5; the D is unclear. With 1 base removed from V and 4 bases from J, the gap between germline ends came to 5 bases. The CDR3 covers 13 residues. Germline V CDR1 and CDR2: MNHNS, SASEGT.

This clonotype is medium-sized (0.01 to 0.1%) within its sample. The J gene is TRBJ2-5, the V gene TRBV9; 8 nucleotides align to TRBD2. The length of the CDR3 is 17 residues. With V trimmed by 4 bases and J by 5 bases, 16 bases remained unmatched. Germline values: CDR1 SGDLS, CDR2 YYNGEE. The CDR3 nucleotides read TGTGCCAGCAGCCCCCGCTCCTCCAGCGGGGGCGCCGAGACCCAGTACTTC. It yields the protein CASSPRSSSGGAETQYF.

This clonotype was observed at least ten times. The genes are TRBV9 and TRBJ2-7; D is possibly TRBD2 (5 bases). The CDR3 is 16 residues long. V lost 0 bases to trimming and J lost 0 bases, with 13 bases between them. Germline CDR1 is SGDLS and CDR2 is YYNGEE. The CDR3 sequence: CASSVGGGTSSYEQYF. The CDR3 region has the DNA TGTGCCAGCAGCGTAGGAGGAGGCACGAGCTCCTACGAGCAGTACTTC.

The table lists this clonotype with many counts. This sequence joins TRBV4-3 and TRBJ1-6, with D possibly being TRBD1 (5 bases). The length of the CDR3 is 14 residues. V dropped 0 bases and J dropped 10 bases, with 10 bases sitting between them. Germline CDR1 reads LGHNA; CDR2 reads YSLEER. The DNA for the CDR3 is TGCGCCAGCAGCCAAGACGGGGGTAACTCACCCCTCCACTTT. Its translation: CASSQDGGNSPLHF.

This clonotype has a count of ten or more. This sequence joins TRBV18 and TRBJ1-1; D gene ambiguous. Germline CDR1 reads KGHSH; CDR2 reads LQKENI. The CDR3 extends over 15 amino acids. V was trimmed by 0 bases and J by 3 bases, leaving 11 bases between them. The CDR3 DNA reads TGTGCCAGCTCACCACCTCGTCGCGGGGACACTGAAGCTTTCTTT. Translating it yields CASSPPRRGDTEAFF.

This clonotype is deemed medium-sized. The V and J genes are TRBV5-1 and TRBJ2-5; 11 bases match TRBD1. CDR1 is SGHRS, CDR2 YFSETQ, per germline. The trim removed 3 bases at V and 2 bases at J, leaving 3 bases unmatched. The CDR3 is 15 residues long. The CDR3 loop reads CASSSRDRGQETQYF. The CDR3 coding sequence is TGCGCCAGCAGCTCAAGGGACAGGGGGCAAGAGACCCAGTACTTC.

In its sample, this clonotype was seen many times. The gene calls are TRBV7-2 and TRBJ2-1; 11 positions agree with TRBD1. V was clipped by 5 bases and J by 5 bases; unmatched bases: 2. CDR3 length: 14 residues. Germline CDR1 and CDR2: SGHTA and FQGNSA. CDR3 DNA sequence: TGTGCCAGCAGCCGGGACAGGGGGAACAATGAGCAGTTCTTC. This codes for CASSRDRGNNEQFF.

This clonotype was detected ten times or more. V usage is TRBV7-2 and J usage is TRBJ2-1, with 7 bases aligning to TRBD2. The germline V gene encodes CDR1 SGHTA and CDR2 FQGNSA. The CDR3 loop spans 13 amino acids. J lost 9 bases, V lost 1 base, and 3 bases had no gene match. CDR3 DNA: TGTGCCAGCAGCTTAGGACTAGCTGGTGAGCAGTTCTTC. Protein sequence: CASSLGLAGEQFF. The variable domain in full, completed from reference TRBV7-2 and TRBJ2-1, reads GAGVSQSPSNKVTEKGKDVELRCDPISGHTALYWYRQSLGQGLEFLIYFQGNSAPDKSGLPSDRFSAERTGGSVSTLTIQRTQQEDSAVYLCASSLGLAGEQFFGPGTRLTVL.